This T cell receptor (beta chain) was retrieved from a study of CD8+CD57+ T cells in acquired aplastic anemia. Study as a whole: Each DNA sample taken from sorted CD4+ and CD8+ cells came to around 3.4 ug on average.

Germline CDR1 reads SNHLY; CDR2 reads FYNNEI. This CDR3 contains 16 residues. V lost 10 bases and J lost 4; bases outside the gene matches: 13. Only patients with CD8+CD57+ cell expansion on flow cytometry were chosen for sequencing. Severe acquired aplastic anemia was present in every patient. The template for TCR beta VDJ and CDR3 sequence profiling was genomic DNA. MiXCR, run by TCRdb on the reads, gives a single entry per CDR3 protein. The sample has 200,000 to 250,000 distinct CDR3 sequences, roughly 60% seen once. Study observations and caveats: Researchers report that around 29 CD8+ CDR3 sequences appeared in both patients and controls.

About this clonotype: The antigen is unknown.

This receptor was taken from a human donor with aplastic anemia. Sequencing was performed on sorted CD4+, CD8+, or CD8+CD57+ T cells (not recorded which) from PBMCs. The chain couples TRBV2 to TRBJ2-3, with 11 bases matching TRBD1. CDR3 nucleotide sequence: TGTGCCACTCCACAAAGACCGGGACAGGGGGCAGATACGCAGTATTTT. Translating it yields CATPQRPGQGADTQYF.